The rows below give T cell receptor beta chains drawn from one sample of a study of OX40 agonist ivuxolimab in advanced cancers. Method: immunoSEQ multiplex PCR; TCRdb's copy keeps in-frame clones and lacks some. The sample holds 98,000 or so clones; just under 85% are singletons and the top ten take more than 1.1%. Sequenced here: CD4+ or CD8+ T cells sorted from blood, sampled in a trial of the OX40 agonist ivuxolimab. These TCRs come from an adult with an advanced solid tumor such as melanoma, head and neck, liver or kidney cancer. The CDR3 runs from the conserved cysteine through the conserved F or W. Each record gives: V gene, CDR3 protein.

>TRBV27
CASSGLAGYEQYF
>TRBV5-6
CASSLGGERRASPLHF
>TRBV29-1
CSASTGANYGYTF
>TRBV12-5
CASDRGQGLRGGQETQYF
>TRBV28
CASSPRMYNEQFF
>TRBV6-6
CASTPRNEKLFF
>TRBV28
CASSSSGTGGPETQYF
>TRBV18
CASSPSQGGETQYF
>TRBV7-8
CASSPIKTGNYGYTF
>TRBV18
CASSPNRGQGGNEQFF
>TRBV5-8
CASSSWEYQETQYF
>TRBV19
CASSIQSNQPQHF
>TRBV19
CASSISEGYTF
>TRBV7-6
CASSLSPRLYF
>TRBV6-1
CASTGRGGGTGELFF
>TRBV10-2
CALGGNTGELFF
>TRBV30
CAWSRDRDYGYTF
>TRBV29-1
CSGTLAGGGTGELFF